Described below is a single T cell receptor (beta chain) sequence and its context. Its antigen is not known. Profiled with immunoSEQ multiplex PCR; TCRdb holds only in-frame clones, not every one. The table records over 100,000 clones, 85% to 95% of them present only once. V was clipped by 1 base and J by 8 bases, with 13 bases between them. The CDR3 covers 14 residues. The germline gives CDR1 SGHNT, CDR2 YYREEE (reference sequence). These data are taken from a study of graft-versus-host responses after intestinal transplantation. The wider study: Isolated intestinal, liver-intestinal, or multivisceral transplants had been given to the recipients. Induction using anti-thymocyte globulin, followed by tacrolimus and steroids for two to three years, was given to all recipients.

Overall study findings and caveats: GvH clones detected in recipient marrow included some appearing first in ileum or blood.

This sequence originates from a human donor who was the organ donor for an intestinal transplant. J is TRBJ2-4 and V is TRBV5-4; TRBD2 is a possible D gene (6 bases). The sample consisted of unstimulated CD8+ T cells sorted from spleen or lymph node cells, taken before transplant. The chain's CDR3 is CASSLTGVGDIQYF. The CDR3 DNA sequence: TGTGCCAGCAGCTTGACGGGGGTTGGAGACATTCAGTACTTC.